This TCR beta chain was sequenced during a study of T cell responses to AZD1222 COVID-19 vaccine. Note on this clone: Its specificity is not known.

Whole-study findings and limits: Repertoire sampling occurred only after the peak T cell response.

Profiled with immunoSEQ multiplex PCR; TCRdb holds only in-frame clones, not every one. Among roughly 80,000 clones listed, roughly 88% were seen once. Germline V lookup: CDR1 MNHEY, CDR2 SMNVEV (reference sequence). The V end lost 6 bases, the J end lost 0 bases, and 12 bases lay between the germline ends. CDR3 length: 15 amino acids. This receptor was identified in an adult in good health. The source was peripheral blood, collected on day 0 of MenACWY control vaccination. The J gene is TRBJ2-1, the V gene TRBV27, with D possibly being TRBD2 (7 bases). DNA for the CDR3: TGTGCCAGCAGCCTCGGGGGGCCCTCCTACAATGAGCAGTTCTTC. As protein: CASSLGGPSYNEQFF.